These 23 T cell receptor beta chains were all obtained from the same sample, sequenced in a study of OX40 agonist ivuxolimab in advanced cancers. Some clones are missing from TCRdb's copy, which holds only in-frame ones; the method was immunoSEQ multiplex PCR. The sample holds 60,000 to 85,000 clones, about nine tenths seen once. The sequencing used CD4+ or CD8+ T cells sorted from blood, collected in a trial of the OX40 agonist ivuxolimab. The receptor set was obtained from an adult with an advanced solid tumor such as melanoma, head and neck, liver or kidney cancer.

This clone occurred once. The chain couples TRBV5-1 to TRBJ1-1; D is unresolved. Germline assignment: CDR1 SGHRS and CDR2 YFSETQ. With 2 bases removed from V and 5 bases from J, the gap between germline ends came to 16 bases. This CDR3 has 15 residues. Written as DNA, the CDR3 is TGCGCCAGCAGCTTTGTTGGCGGAGAAGGGACTGAAGCTTTCTTT. Amino acid sequence: CASSFVGGEGTEAFF.

The gene calls are TRBV30 and TRBJ2-7; D uncertain. CDR1 is GTSNPN and CDR2 is SVGIG in the germline V gene (reference sequence). The CDR3 extends over 15 amino acids. The germline V and J ends were trimmed by 3 bases and 7 bases, with 22 bases remaining between them. The CDR3 region is CAWRRPDGMGWEQYF. CDR3 DNA sequence: TGTGCCTGGAGACGCCCTGACGGCATGGGGTGGGAGCAGTACTTC.

This clone was seen once. The DNA for the CDR3 is TGTGCCAGCAGTGACTTCACAGGGTATGGCTACACCTTC. Its protein is CASSDFTGYGYTF. The rearrangement uses TRBV6-4 and TRBJ1-2, with D tentatively TRBD1 (6 bases). Trimming took off 1 base at V and 5 bases at J, with 8 bases between the two ends. The CDR3 is 13 amino acids. Germline values: CDR1 MRHNA, CDR2 SNTAGT.

The DNA of the CDR3 is TGCGCCAGCAGCTTCAGGACAGTTAGAAGCTCCTACAATGAGCAGTTCTTC. This sequence encodes CASSFRTVRSSYNEQFF. The V gene is TRBV5-1, the J gene TRBJ2-1, with a possible D match to TRBD1 (6 bases). V shed 2 bases and J shed 0 bases, with 15 bases lying between them. Germline assignment: CDR1 SGHRS and CDR2 YFSETQ. This CDR3 has 17 residues.

This rearrangement joins TRBV12-5 to TRBJ1-1; D is undetermined. CDR3 length: 12 amino acids. The V gene lost 7 bases and the J gene lost 4 bases, with 10 bases spanning the gap. Germline V gives CDR1 LGHNT, CDR2 FRNRAP. In DNA form, the CDR3 reads TGTGCTAGTGTTTCCGGGTCCACTGAAGCTTTCTTT. Amino acid sequence: CASVSGSTEAFF.

V usage is TRBV11-2 and J usage is TRBJ1-1; D remains unclear. Per the germline V gene, CDR1 is SGHAT and CDR2 is FQNNGV. V dropped 4 bases and J dropped 10 bases, with 16 bases sitting between them. This CDR3 contains 13 residues. The CDR3 DNA reads TGTGCCAGCAGCTCACCCCCCGGGTCGGTAGCTTTCTTT. It translates to CASSSPPGSVAFF.

The rearrangement uses TRBV19 and TRBJ1-5; a weak D match, TRBD1 (6 bases). Germline CDR1 reads LNHDA; CDR2 reads SQIVND (reference sequence). This CDR3 is built from 18 residues. The germline V and J ends were trimmed by 0 bases and 0 bases, with 15 bases remaining between them. The CDR3 coding sequence is TGTGCCAGTAGTATAGATCTCCGGACAGTTTATAGCAATCAGCCCCAGCATTTT. It specifies CASSIDLRTVYSNQPQHF.

The CDR3 loop reads CASSLRQIPGANTEAFF. The DNA of the CDR3 is TGTGCCAGCAGCCTCCGACAGATCCCTGGGGCGAACACTGAAGCTTTCTTT. V gene TRBV4-2 combines with J gene TRBJ1-1; perhaps TRBD1 as D (5 bases). Trimming shortened V by 4 bases and J by 1 base, and 19 bases separated the two germline ends. Germline V gives CDR1 LGHNA, CDR2 YNFKEQ. This CDR3 spans 17 amino acids.

The chain uses TRBV27 and TRBJ2-1, with a possible D match to TRBD2 (6 bases). Per germline, CDR1 MNHEY and CDR2 SMNVEV (reference sequence). The CDR3 contains 13 residues. V lost 8 bases and J 10 bases, leaving 18 bases between the germline ends. The CDR3 protein is CASGNPQGLEQFF. CDR3 coding DNA: TGTGCCAGCGGAAATCCCCAGGGACTCGAGCAGTTCTTC.

This clone was found once. This sequence joins TRBV10-1 and TRBJ1-4, with a tentative D call TRBD1 (5 bases). CDR1 and CDR2 (germline): WNHNN, SYGVQD (reference sequence). CDR3 length: 15 amino acids. The V gene lost 7 bases and the J gene lost 5 bases, with 17 bases spanning the gap. The CDR3 DNA sequence: TGCGCCAGCACCCGGGGTTCCGGGGGAAATGAAAAACTGTTTTTT. Its translation: CASTRGSGGNEKLFF.

The count of this clone is one. This chain joins TRBV11-2 and TRBJ2-7; no reliable D call. Germline V gene lookup returns CDR1 SGHAT and CDR2 FQNNGV. V shed 1 base and J shed 7 bases, with 8 bases lying between them. CDR3 length equals 12 residues. CDR3 bases: TGTGCCAGCAGCTTAGGGTCCCGGGAGCAGTACTTC. Protein product: CASSLGSREQYF.

In this sample, this clone turned up a few times. One end of the junction varies from germline; a read error may be responsible. The chain employs TRBV12-5 and TRBJ2-1, with 10 bases matching TRBD2. The CDR3 runs to 14 residues. The germline CDR1 and CDR2 sequences are LGHNT and FRNRAP. The CDR3 spells CASGLDLAGAGQFF. CDR3 nucleotide sequence: TGTGCTAGTGGGTTGGATCTAGCGGGGGCCGGGCAGTTCTTC.

This clone was recorded only once. This sequence joins TRBV19 and TRBJ1-2; 9 nucleotides line up with TRBD1. The V and J ends lost 7 bases and 6 bases, in that order; junction bases with no gene match: 3. Germline values: CDR1 LNHDA, CDR2 SQIVND (reference sequence). The CDR3 runs to 12 residues. CDR3 residues: CASKQGAHGYTF. In nucleotides, the CDR3 is TGTGCCAGTAAACAGGGGGCCCATGGCTACACCTTC.

The chain is built from TRBV7-6 and TRBJ2-7, with 10 bases fitting TRBD1. The CDR3 is 15 amino acids. Trimming at V came to 5 bases and at J to 1 base, leaving 5 bases not matched to a gene. The germline V gene has CDR1 SGHVS and CDR2 FNYEAQ. The CDR3 DNA sequence: TGTGCCAGCAGCCCCGGGACAGGGGATTCCTACGAGCAGTACTTC. It specifies CASSPGTGDSYEQYF.

This clone was seen only a few times. The chain combines TRBV27 with TRBJ1-5, with a weak D call TRBD1 (6 bases). Germline loops: CDR1 MNHEY, CDR2 SMNVEV (reference sequence). The V end was cut by 5 bases, the J end by 2 bases, with 19 bases between. This CDR3 comprises 17 residues. CDR3 loop: CASSPGARGSRNQPQHF. Written as DNA, the CDR3 is TGTGCCAGCAGTCCAGGGGCCAGGGGATCCCGCAATCAGCCCCAGCATTTT.

V gene TRBV4-1 combines with J gene TRBJ2-2, with TRBD2 identical over 8 bases. With 1 base clipped from V and 4 bases from J, the junction kept 5 bases outside the gene matches. There are 16 residues in the CDR3. CDR1 and CDR2 from the germline V gene are MGHRA and YSYEKL. In nucleotides, the CDR3 is TGCGCCAGCAGCCAAGTATCGGGGGGGCCCACCGGGGAGCTGTTTTTT. This codes for CASSQVSGGPTGELFF.

V usage is TRBV12-5 and J usage is TRBJ1-4, with D possibly TRBD1 on 6 matching bases. Germline V CDR1 and CDR2: LGHNT, FRNRAP. The V gene lost 5 bases and the J gene lost 4 bases, with 14 bases spanning the gap. The CDR3 runs to 15 residues. The CDR3 DNA follows: TGTGCTAGTGGTAACCAACAGGGACTTAATGAAAAACTGTTTTTT. Its translation: CASGNQQGLNEKLFF.

This rearrangement joins TRBV9 to TRBJ2-7; no firm D call. The germline V and J ends were trimmed by 0 bases and 2 bases, with 6 bases remaining between them. CDR3 size: 13 residues. Germline CDR1 SGDLS, CDR2 YYNGEE. Written as DNA, the CDR3 is TGTGCCAGCAGCGTAGGGACCACCTACGAGCAGTACTTC. This gives the protein CASSVGTTYEQYF.

The chain recombines TRBV15 with TRBJ2-7; D might be TRBD2 (6 bases). Germline-derived CDR1 and CDR2 are LNHNV and YYDKDF (reference sequence). Trimming pared 5 bases from V and 1 base from J, leaving 12 bases between. There are 14 residues in the CDR3. CDR3 nucleotide sequence: TGTGCCACCAGCGGAGGAGGGGAATCCTACGAGCAGTACTTC. Translation: CATSGGGESYEQYF.

The J gene is TRBJ2-6, the V gene TRBV4-1; no firm D call. Germline CDR1 is MGHRA and CDR2 is YSYEKL. CDR3 size: 18 residues. With 0 bases removed from V and 1 base from J, the gap between germline ends came to 13 bases. In nucleotides, the CDR3 is TGCGCCAGCAGCCAAGATCCGGCAGCTACGTCTGGGGCCAACGTCCTGACTTTC. It translates to CASSQDPAATSGANVLTF.

This chain uses TRBV5-4 with TRBJ1-1; possible D gene TRBD1, 5 bases. The V gene's germline CDR1 is SGHNT and CDR2 YYREEE (reference sequence). V was shortened by 4 bases and J by 0 bases, with 10 bases between the two germline ends. CDR3 size: 14 residues. DNA of the CDR3: TGTGCCAGCAGCGGTGGGGCGTTGAACACTGAAGCTTTCTTT. This gives the protein CASSGGALNTEAFF. The variable domain in full, with the rest retrieved from reference TRBV5-4 and TRBJ1-1, is ETGVTQSPTHLIKTRGQQVTLRCSSQSGHNTVSWYQQALGQGPQFIFQYYREEENGRGNFPPRFSGLQFPNYSSELNVNALELDDSALYLCASSGGALNTEAFFGQGTRLTVV.

The chain is built from TRBV9 and TRBJ2-1; D not resolved. The CDR3 has 12 residues. V lost 4 bases and J 4 bases, leaving 6 bases between the germline ends. CDR1 is SGDLS, CDR2 YYNGEE, per germline. The CDR3 region has the DNA TGTGCCAGCAGCCCGACATACAATGAGCAGTTCTTC. It translates to CASSPTYNEQFF.

V and J are TRBV11-2 and TRBJ2-5; 10 bases are shared with TRBD2. With V trimmed by 4 bases and J by 2 bases, 7 bases remained unmatched. Germline-derived CDR1 and CDR2 are SGHAT and FQNNGV. The CDR3 totals 16 residues. In nucleotides, the CDR3 is TGTGCCAGCAGCTGGACTCTAGCGGGGGTGCAAGAGACCCAGTACTTC. This translates into CASSWTLAGVQETQYF.